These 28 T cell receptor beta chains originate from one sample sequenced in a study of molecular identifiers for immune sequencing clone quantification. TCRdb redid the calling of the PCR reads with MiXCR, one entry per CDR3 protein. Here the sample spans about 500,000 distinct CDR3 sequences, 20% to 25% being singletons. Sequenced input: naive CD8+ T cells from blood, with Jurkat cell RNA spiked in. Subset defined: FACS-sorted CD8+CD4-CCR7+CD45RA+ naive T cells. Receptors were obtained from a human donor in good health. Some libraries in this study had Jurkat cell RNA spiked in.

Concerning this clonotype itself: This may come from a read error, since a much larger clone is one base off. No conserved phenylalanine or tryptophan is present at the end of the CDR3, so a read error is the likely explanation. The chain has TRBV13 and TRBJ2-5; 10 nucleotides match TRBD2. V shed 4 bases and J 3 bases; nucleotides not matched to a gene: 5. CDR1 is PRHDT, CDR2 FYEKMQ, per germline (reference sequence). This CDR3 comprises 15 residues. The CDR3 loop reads CASSSIGLAEETQYL. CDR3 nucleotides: TGTGCCAGCAGCTCAATTGGACTAGCGGAAGAGACCCAGTACCTC.

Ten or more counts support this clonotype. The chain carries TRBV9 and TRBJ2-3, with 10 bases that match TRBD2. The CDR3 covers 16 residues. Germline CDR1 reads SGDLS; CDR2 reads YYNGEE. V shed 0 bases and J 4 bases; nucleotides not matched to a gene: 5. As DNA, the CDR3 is TGTGCCAGCAGCGTAGTAGCGGGAGGAATGGCAGATACGCAGTATTTT. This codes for CASSVVAGGMADTQYF.

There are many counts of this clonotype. This CDR3 reads CASSYTQGESNQPQHF. In DNA, the CDR3 is TGTGCCAGCAGTTACACCCAGGGGGAGAGCAATCAGCCCCAGCATTTT. This chain uses TRBV6-2 or TRBV6-3 with TRBJ1-5; 7 nucleotides align to TRBD1. CDR1 is MNHEY, CDR2 SVGEGT, per germline. V lost 2 bases, J lost 1 base, and 5 bases stayed unmatched. The CDR3 is 16 amino acids.

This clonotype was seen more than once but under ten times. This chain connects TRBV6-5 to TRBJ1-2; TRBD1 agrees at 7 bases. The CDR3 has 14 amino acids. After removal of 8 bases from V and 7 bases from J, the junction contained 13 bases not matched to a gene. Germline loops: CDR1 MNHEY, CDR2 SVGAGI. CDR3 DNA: TGTGCCAGCTCCGACGGGACAGCTATCTCTGGCTACACCTTC. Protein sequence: CASSDGTAISGYTF.

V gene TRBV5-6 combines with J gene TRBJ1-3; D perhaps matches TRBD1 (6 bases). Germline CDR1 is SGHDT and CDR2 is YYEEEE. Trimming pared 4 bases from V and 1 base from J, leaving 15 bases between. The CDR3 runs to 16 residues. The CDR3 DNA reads TGTGCCAGCAGCATAGGACAGTGGGTGTCTGGAAACACCATATATTTT. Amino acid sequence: CASSIGQWVSGNTIYF.

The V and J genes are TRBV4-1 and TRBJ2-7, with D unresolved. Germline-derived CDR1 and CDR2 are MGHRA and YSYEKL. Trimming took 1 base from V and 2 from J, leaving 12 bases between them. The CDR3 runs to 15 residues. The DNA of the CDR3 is TGCGCCAGCAGCCAAGGGGTGCTGGGAACCTACGAGCAGTACTTC. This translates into CASSQGVLGTYEQYF.

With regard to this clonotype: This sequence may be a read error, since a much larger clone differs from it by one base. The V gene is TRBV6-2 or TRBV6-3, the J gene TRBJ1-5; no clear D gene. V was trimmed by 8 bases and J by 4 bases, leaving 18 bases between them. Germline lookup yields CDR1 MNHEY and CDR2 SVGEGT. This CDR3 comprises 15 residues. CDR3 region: CASCPPDVGNQPQHF. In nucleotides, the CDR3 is TGTGCCAGCTGCCCCCCCGATGTGGGAAATCAGCCCCAGCATTTT.

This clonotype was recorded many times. CDR3 in amino acids: CASSLSGLGETQYF. CDR3 coding DNA: TGTGCCAGCAGCTTATCGGGCCTGGGAGAGACCCAGTACTTC. The gene calls are TRBV11-2 and TRBJ2-5; D gene ambiguous. V shed 2 bases and J shed 4 bases, with 11 bases lying between them. Germline V gene lookup returns CDR1 SGHAT and CDR2 FQNNGV. The CDR3 covers 14 residues.

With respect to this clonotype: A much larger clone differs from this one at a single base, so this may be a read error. Written as DNA, the CDR3 is TGTGCCAGTAGTATTAGAGGAGGGAACACCGGGGAGCTGTTTTTT. This translates into CASSIRGGNTGELFF. The chain joins TRBV19 to TRBJ2-2; D might be TRBD2 (5 bases). Between the trimmed V and J ends, which lost 3 bases and 1 base, there was a span of 9 bases. Per germline, CDR1 LNHDA and CDR2 SQIVND (reference sequence). This CDR3 is 15 amino acids long.

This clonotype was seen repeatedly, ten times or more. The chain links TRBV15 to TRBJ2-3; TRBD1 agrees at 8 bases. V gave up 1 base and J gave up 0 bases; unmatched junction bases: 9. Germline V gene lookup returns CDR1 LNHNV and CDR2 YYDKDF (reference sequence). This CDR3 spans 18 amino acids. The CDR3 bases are TGTGCCACCAGCAGAGCGCCGGGGGACAGGTCTAGCACAGATACGCAGTATTTT. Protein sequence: CATSRAPGDRSSTDTQYF.

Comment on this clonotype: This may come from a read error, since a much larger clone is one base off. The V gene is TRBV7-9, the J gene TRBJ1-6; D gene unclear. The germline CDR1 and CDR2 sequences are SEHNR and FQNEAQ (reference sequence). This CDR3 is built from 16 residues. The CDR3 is CASSSWGVAYNPPLHF. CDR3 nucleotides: TGTGCCAGCAGCTCCTGGGGAGTTGCCTATAATCCACCCCTCCACTTT. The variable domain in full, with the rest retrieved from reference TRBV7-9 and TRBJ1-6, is DTGVSQNPRHKITKRGQNVTFRCDPISEHNRLYWYRQTLGQGPEFLTYFQNEAQLEKSRLLSDRFSAERPKGSFSTLEIQRTEQGDSAMYLCASSSWGVAYNPPLHFGNGTRLTVT.

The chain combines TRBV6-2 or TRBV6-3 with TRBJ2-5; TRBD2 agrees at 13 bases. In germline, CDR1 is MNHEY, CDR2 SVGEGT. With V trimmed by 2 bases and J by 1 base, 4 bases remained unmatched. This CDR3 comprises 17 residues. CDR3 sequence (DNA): TGTGCCAGCAGTTACACGGGACTAGCGGGGACCCAAGAGACCCAGTACTTC. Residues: CASSYTGLAGTQETQYF.

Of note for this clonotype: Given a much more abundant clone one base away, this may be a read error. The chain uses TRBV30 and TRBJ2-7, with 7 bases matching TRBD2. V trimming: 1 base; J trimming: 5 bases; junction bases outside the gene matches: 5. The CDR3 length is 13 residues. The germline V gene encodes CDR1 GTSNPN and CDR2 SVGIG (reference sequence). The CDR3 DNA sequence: TGTGCCTGGAGTGGCGGGAGTGCCCACGAGCAGTACTTC. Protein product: CAWSGGSAHEQYF.

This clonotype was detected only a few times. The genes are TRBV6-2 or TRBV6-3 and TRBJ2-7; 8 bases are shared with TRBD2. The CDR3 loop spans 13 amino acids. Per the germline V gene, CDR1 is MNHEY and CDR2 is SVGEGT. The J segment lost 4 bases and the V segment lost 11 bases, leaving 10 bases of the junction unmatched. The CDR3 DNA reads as TGTGCCGTCTCGGTAGGCGGGGGGTACGAGCAGTACTTC. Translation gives CAVSVGGGYEQYF.

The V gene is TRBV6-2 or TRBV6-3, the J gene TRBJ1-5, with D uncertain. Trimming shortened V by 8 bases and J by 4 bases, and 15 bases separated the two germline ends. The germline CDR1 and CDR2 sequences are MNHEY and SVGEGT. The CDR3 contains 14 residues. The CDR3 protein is CASLEDLWNQPQHF. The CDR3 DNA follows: TGTGCCAGCTTAGAAGATCTGTGGAATCAGCCCCAGCATTTT.

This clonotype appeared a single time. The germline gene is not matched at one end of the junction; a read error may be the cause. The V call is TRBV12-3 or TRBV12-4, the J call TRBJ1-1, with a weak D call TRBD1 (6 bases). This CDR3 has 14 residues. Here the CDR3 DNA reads TGTGCCAGCAGTTTTTTAGCTGGGGACACTGGAGCTTTCTTT. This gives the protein CASSFLAGDTGAFF.

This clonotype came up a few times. CDR3 nucleotide sequence: TGCGCCAGCAGTCTCGGGCCCAGCCAAGAGACCCAGTACTTC. Translation: CASSLGPSQETQYF. V gene TRBV10-2 combines with J gene TRBJ2-5; no definite D call. Between the trimmed V and J ends, which lost 5 bases and 1 base, there was a span of 11 bases. The CDR3 is 14 amino acids. CDR1 and CDR2 from the germline V gene are WSHSY and SAAADI.

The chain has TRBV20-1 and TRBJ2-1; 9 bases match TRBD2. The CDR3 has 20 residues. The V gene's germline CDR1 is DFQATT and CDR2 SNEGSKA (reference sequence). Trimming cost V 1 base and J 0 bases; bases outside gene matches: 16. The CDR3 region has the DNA TGCAGTGCTAGAGTAGGAATAAGGCTAGCGGGACCTTCCTCCTACAATGAGCAGTTCTTC. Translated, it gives CSARVGIRLAGPSSYNEQFF.

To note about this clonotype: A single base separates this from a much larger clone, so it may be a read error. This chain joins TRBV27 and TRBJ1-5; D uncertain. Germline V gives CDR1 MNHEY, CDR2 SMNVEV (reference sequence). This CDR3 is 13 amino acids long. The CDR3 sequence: CASSPAHYQSQHF. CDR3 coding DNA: TGTGCCAGCAGTCCCGCCCACTATCAGTCCCAGCATTTT.

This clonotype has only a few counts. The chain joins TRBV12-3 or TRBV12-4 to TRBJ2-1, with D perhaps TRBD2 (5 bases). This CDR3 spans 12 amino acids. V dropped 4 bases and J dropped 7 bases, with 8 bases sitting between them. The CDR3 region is CASSSGLNEQFF. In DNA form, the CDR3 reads TGTGCCAGCAGTTCTGGACTTAATGAGCAGTTCTTC.

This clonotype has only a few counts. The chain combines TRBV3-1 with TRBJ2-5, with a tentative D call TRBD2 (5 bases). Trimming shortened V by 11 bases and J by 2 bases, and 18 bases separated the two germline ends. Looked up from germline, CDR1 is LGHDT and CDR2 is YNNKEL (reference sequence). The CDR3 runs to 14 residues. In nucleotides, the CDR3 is TGTGCCGGAGGCTGGTCAGTTGATCAAGAGACCCAGTACTTC. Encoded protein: CAGGWSVDQETQYF.

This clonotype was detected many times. Here the CDR3 DNA reads TGTGCCAGCAGTTACCGGGACAGGGTCGAGGAAAAACTGTTTTTT. Translated, it gives CASSYRDRVEEKLFF. The rearrangement joins TRBV6-5 to TRBJ1-4; 9 nucleotides agree with TRBD1. Germline CDR1 reads MNHEY; CDR2 reads SVGAGI. The CDR3 length is 15 residues. V trimming: 2 bases; J trimming: 8 bases; junction bases outside the gene matches: 6.

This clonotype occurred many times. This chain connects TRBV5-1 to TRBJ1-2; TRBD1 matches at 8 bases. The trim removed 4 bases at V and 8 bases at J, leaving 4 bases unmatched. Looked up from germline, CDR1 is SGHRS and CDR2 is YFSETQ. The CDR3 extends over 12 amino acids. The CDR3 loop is CASSIDRGGYTF. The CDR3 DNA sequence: TGCGCCAGCAGCATAGACAGGGGCGGCTACACCTTC.

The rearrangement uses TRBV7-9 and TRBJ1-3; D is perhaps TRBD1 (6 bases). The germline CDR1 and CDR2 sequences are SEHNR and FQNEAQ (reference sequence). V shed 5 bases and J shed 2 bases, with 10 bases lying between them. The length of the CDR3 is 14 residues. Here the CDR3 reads CASSPTGTGNTIYF. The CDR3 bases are TGTGCCAGCAGCCCCACAGGGACTGGAAACACCATATATTTT.

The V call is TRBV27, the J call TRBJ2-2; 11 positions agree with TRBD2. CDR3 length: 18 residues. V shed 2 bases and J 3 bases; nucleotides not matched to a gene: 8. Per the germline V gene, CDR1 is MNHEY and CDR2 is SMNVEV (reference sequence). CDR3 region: CASSLTTSGSPYTGELFF. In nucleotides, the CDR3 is TGTGCCAGCAGTTTAACAACTAGCGGGAGCCCTTACACCGGGGAGCTGTTTTTT.

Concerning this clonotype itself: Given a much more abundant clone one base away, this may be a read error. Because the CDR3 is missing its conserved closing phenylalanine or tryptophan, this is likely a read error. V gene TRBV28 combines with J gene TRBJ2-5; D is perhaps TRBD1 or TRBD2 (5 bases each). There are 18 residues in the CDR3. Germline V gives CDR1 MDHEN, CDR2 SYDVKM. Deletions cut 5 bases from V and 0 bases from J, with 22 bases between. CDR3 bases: TGTGCCAGCAGTCCCGGGGCGGCGGATGGCTGGTACCAAGAGACCCAGTACCTC. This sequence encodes CASSPGAADGWYQETQYL.

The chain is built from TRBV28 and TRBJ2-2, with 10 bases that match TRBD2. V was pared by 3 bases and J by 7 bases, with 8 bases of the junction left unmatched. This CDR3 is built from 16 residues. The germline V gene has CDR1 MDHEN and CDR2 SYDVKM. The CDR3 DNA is TGTGCCAGCAGTTTGGGGACTAGCGTGATGGTCGGGGAGCTGTTTTTT. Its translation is CASSLGTSVMVGELFF.

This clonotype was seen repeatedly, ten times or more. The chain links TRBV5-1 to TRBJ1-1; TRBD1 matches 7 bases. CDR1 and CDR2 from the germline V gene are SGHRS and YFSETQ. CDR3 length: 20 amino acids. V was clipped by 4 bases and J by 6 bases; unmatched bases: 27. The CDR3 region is CASSEIPPAPGQPLVSEAFF. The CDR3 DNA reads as TGCGCCAGCAGCGAAATCCCACCCGCACCGGGACAGCCCCTAGTATCTGAAGCTTTCTTT.